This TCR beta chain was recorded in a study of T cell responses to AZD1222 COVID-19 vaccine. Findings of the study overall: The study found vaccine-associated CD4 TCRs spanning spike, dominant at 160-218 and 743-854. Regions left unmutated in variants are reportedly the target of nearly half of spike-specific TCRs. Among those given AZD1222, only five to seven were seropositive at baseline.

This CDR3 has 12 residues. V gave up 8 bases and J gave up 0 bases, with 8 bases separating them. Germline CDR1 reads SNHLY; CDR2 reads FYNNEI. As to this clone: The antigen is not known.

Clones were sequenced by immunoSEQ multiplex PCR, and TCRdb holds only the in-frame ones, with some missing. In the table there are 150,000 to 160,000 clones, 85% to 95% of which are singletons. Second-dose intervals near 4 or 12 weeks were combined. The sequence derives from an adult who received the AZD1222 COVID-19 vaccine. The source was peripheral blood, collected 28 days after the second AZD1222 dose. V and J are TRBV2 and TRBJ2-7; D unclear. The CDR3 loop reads CASGPSSYEQYF. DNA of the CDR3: TGTGCCAGCGGACCAAGCTCCTACGAGCAGTACTTC. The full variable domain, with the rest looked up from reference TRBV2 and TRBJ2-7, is EPEVTQTPSHQVTQMGQEVILRCVPISNHLYFYWYRQILGQKVEFLVSFYNNEISEKSEIFDDQFSVERPDGSNFTLKIRSTKLEDSAMYFCASGPSSYEQYFGPGTRLTVT.